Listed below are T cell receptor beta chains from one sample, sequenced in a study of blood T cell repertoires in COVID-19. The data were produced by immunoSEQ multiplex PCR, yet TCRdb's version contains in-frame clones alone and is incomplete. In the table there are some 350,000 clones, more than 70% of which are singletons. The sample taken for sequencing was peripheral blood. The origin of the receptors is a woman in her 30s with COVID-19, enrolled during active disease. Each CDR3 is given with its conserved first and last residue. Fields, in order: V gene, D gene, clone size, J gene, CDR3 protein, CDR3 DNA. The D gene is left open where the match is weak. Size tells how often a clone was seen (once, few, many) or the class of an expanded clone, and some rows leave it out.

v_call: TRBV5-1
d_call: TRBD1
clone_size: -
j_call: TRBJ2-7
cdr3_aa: CASSAGQGSYEQYF
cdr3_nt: TGCGCCAGCAGCGCCGGACAGGGGTCCTACGAGCAGTACTTC

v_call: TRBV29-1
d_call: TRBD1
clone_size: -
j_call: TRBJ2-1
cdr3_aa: CSETDRFPRGEQFF
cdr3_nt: TGCAGCGAGACGGACAGGTTCCCCAGAGGTGAGCAGTTCTTC

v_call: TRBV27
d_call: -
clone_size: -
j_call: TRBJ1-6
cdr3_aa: CASSLRGVLVGRSYNSPLHF
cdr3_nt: TGTGCCAGCAGTTTGAGAGGGGTCTTGGTCGGGAGGTCCTATAATTCACCCCTCCACTTT

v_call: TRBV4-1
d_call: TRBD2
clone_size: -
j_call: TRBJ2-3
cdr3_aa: CASSQEPTSGRFDTQYF
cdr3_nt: TGCGCCAGCAGCCAAGAGCCCACTAGCGGGAGGTTTGATACGCAGTATTTT

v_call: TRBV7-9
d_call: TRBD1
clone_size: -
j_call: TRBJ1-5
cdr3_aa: CASSLSGGDFLYSNQPQHF
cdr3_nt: TGTGCCAGCAGCTTATCAGGGGGAGATTTCCTGTATAGCAATCAGCCCCAGCATTTT

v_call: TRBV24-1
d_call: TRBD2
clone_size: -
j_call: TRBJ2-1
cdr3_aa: CATRLAGANEQFF
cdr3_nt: TGTGCCACCAGGCTAGCGGGGGCCAATGAGCAGTTCTTC

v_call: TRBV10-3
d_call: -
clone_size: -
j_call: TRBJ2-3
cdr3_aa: CAISPGGGATDTQYF
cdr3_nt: TGTGCCATCAGTCCCGGCGGGGGCGCCACAGATACGCAGTATTTT

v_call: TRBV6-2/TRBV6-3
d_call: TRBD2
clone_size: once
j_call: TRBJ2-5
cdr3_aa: CASSYSAGGGLETQYF
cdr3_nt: TGTGCCAGCAGTTACTCGGCCGGGGGGGGATTAGAGACCCAGTACTTC

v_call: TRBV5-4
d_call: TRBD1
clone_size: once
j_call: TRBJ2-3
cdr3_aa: CASSRTGAVDTQYF
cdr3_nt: TGTGCCAGCTCCCGGACAGGGGCGGTAGATACGCAGTATTTT

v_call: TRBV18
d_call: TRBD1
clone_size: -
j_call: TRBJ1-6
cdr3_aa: CASSPVRDRGSPLHF
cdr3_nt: TGTGCCAGCTCACCAGTTCGGGACAGGGGTTCACCCCTCCACTTT

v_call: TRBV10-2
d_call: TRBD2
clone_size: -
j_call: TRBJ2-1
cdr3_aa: CASSGLTSGATYNEQFF
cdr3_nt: TGCGCCAGCAGTGGGCTGACTAGCGGGGCCACCTACAATGAGCAGTTCTTC

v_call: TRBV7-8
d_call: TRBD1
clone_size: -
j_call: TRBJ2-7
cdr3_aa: CASRLAGGVSYEQYF
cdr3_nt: TGTGCCAGCAGATTGGCAGGGGGCGTTTCCTACGAGCAGTACTTC

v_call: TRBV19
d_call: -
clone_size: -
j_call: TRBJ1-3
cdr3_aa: CASSPGSSGNTIYF
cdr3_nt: TGTGCCAGTAGTCCGGGTTCCTCTGGAAACACCATATATTTT

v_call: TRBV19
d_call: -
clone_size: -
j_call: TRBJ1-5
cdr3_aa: CASRHAMGLEGSQPQHF
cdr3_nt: TGTGCCAGTAGGCACGCGATGGGGCTGGAGGGCTCTCAGCCCCAGCATTTT